The 31 T cell receptor beta chains given below trace back to one sample, sequenced in a study of yellow fever vaccine responses in identical twins. TCRdb analysed the RT-PCR reads with MiXCR anew, one entry per CDR3 protein. The data show fewer than 4,500 distinct CDR3 sequences, with approximately 85% seen just once and around 3% held by the top ten. Here the sequenced sample was T cells from blood (PBMCs), unsorted or a sorted subset (not recorded which), taken before or after yellow fever vaccination (not recorded which). Receptor source: a woman aged 18-30 years who received the yellow fever vaccine.

This clonotype was observed once. V and J are TRBV18 and TRBJ1-2, with D uncertain. The CDR3 has 18 amino acids. Germline loops: CDR1 KGHSH, CDR2 LQKENI. V lost 0 bases and J lost 1, with 18 bases in between. CDR3 sequence reads: CASSPPSSRVWFNYGYTF. The CDR3 DNA reads TGTGCCAGCTCACCACCGTCATCCCGGGTGTGGTTTAACTATGGCTACACCTTC.

V and J are TRBV29-1 and TRBJ2-1; 14 nucleotides match TRBD2. Germline V gives CDR1 SQVTM, CDR2 ANQGSEA. The CDR3 extends over 18 amino acids. V shed 5 bases and J 7 bases; nucleotides not matched to a gene: 16. The CDR3 DNA is TGCAGCGTTAGGGGCGGACCGGGACTAGCGGGAGATCGAAATGAGCAGTTCTTC. Translating gives CSVRGGPGLAGDRNEQFF.

This chain connects TRBV29-1 to TRBJ2-7, with no clear D. V lost 7 bases and J 3 bases, leaving 16 bases between the germline ends. The germline CDR1 and CDR2 sequences are SQVTM and ANQGSEA. The CDR3 runs to 13 residues. CDR3 residues: CSARMGLSYEQYF. The CDR3, as DNA: TGCAGCGCTCGGATGGGGTTGAGCTACGAGCAGTACTTC.

The rearrangement joins TRBV7-3 to TRBJ2-1; no clear D. Trimming pared 0 bases from V and 9 bases from J, leaving 12 bases between. Germline CDR1 and CDR2: SGHTA and FQGTGA. This CDR3 is built from 14 residues. For the CDR3, the DNA is TGTGCCAGCAGCTTAACCCTAAGTGAGGCTGAGCAGTTCTTC. It yields the protein CASSLTLSEAEQFF.

The V gene is TRBV6-4, the J gene TRBJ2-3, with TRBD2 identical over 8 bases. CDR3 length: 15 residues. From germline, CDR1 is MRHNA and CDR2 SNTAGT. V gave up 0 bases and J gave up 1 base; unmatched junction bases: 0. The CDR3 DNA reads TGTGCCAGCAGTGACTCTAGCGGGGGCACAGATACGCAGTATTTT. As protein: CASSDSSGGTDTQYF.

The rearrangement uses TRBV6-5 and TRBJ2-3; TRBD1 matches 7 bases. CDR1 MNHEY and CDR2 SVGAGI come from the germline V gene. V lost 4 bases, J lost 10 bases, and 5 bases stayed unmatched. CDR3 length: 12 amino acids. The DNA for the CDR3 is TGTGCCAGCAGTTTAACAGGGGATGCGCAGTATTTT. Amino acid sequence: CASSLTGDAQYF.

The rearrangement links TRBV2 to TRBJ2-2; D tentatively fits TRBD1 or TRBD2 (5 bases each). CDR1 and CDR2 from the germline V gene are SNHLY and FYNNEI. This CDR3 is built from 14 residues. V lost 8 bases and J lost 0, with 10 bases in between. The CDR3 sequence: CASRGDSNTGELFF. The CDR3 DNA reads TGTGCCAGCCGAGGGGATTCGAACACCGGGGAGCTGTTTTTT.

This rearrangement joins TRBV20-1 to TRBJ2-5, with unresolved D. Germline assignment: CDR1 DFQATT and CDR2 SNEGSKA (reference sequence). The V gene lost 1 base and the J gene lost 5 bases, with 8 bases spanning the gap. This CDR3 is built from 12 residues. This CDR3 is CSARVSLETQYF. CDR3 in DNA: TGCAGTGCTAGAGTCAGCTTGGAGACCCAGTACTTC.

The CDR3: CASSLDRVDTQYF. The CDR3 DNA reads TGTGCCAGCAGCTTGGACAGGGTGGATACGCAGTATTTT. V and J are TRBV11-3 and TRBJ2-3; the match to TRBD1 covers 8 bases. The junction had 2 bases not matched to a gene; V was cut back by 3 bases and J by 6 bases. CDR1 is SGHNT and CDR2 is YENEEA in the germline V gene. The CDR3 covers 13 residues.

In this sample, this clonotype turned up once. This chain connects TRBV4-1 to TRBJ2-1, with D perhaps TRBD1 (6 bases). The V end lost 0 bases, the J end lost 4 bases, and 10 bases lay between the germline ends. Germline V lookup: CDR1 MGHRA, CDR2 YSYEKL. The CDR3 loop spans 15 amino acids. The CDR3 coding sequence is TGCGCCAGCAGCCAAGATGAACAGGGTTACAATGAGCAGTTCTTC. It specifies CASSQDEQGYNEQFF.

The rearrangement joins TRBV13 to TRBJ2-7, with 9 nucleotides matching TRBD1. Looked up from germline, CDR1 is PRHDT and CDR2 is FYEKMQ (reference sequence). With 4 bases clipped from V and 3 bases from J, the junction kept 4 bases outside the gene matches. The CDR3 length is 14 residues. Here the CDR3 DNA reads TGTGCCAGCAGCTCCGGGACAGGGAACTACGAGCAGTACTTC. As protein: CASSSGTGNYEQYF.

The rearrangement links TRBV2 to TRBJ2-5; 8 nucleotides align to TRBD1. CDR1 is SNHLY and CDR2 is FYNNEI in the germline V gene. The CDR3 consists of 16 residues. V lost 0 bases to trimming and J lost 4 bases; unmatched junction nucleotides: 7. CDR3: CASSEARQGARETQYF. The CDR3 DNA sequence: TGTGCCAGCAGTGAAGCGCGGCAGGGGGCTCGAGAGACCCAGTACTTC.

This sequence joins TRBV11-2 and TRBJ2-7, with D hard to call. This CDR3 region has 14 residues. The V gene lost 1 base and the J gene lost 5 bases, with 12 bases spanning the gap. Germline values: CDR1 SGHAT, CDR2 FQNNGV. CDR3 loop: CASSLGAGANEQYF. The CDR3 DNA reads as TGTGCCAGCAGCTTAGGAGCAGGTGCAAACGAGCAGTACTTC.

This chain joins TRBV4-2 and TRBJ2-3; D may be TRBD2 (6 bases). The germline V gene encodes CDR1 LGHNA and CDR2 YNFKEQ. V was pared by 0 bases and J by 1 base, with 11 bases between. The CDR3 extends over 16 amino acids. CDR3 sequence reads: CASSQEAGSGTDTQYF. The CDR3 region has the DNA TGTGCCAGCAGCCAAGAGGCGGGATCGGGCACAGATACGCAGTATTTT.

The chain uses TRBV19 and TRBJ2-1; D remains unclear. The CDR3 is 15 residues long. Per the germline V gene, CDR1 is LNHDA and CDR2 is SQIVND (reference sequence). V gave up 1 base and J gave up 3 bases, with 10 bases separating them. The chain's CDR3 is CASSIGEVGYNEQFF. Here the CDR3 DNA reads TGTGCCAGTAGTATAGGTGAGGTGGGCTACAATGAGCAGTTCTTC.

The chain has TRBV28 and TRBJ1-2; tentative D call: TRBD1 (6 bases). The germline V gene encodes CDR1 MDHEN and CDR2 SYDVKM. Trimming pared 3 bases from V and 2 bases from J, leaving 7 bases between. CDR3 length: 13 residues. CDR3 sequence reads: CASSFRGNYGYTF. DNA of the CDR3: TGTGCCAGCAGTTTCAGGGGAAACTATGGCTACACCTTC.

This clonotype was picked up one time. The rearrangement joins TRBV2 to TRBJ2-5; D gene uncertain. The V end was cut by 8 bases, the J end by 2 bases, with 3 bases between. Germline CDR1 and CDR2: SNHLY and FYNNEI. The CDR3 has 10 amino acids. The chain's CDR3 is CASAQETQYF. CDR3 nucleotide sequence: TGTGCCAGCGCACAAGAGACCCAGTACTTC.

In regard to this clonotype: One end of the junction is discordant with germline, which a read error may explain. The V call is TRBV7-7, the J call TRBJ2-1; 7 bases map to TRBD2. The CDR3 is 15 amino acids. Germline assignment: CDR1 SSHAT and CDR2 FNYEAQ (reference sequence). The CDR3 DNA reads TGTGCTAGCAGCTTAGAAGAAGGGGAGGGGTATGAGCAGTTCTTC. The encoded protein is CASSLEEGEGYEQFF.

The V call is TRBV20-1, the J call TRBJ2-7; TRBD1 is a possible D gene (6 bases). This CDR3 spans 15 amino acids. Trimming stripped 5 bases from V and 3 bases from J, with 20 bases between. CDR1 is DFQATT, CDR2 SNEGSKA, per germline (reference sequence). Here the CDR3 DNA reads TGCAGTGCTCCAAGCCGGGACACCCAAAGCTACGAGCAGTACTTC. It encodes CSAPSRDTQSYEQYF.

This chain joins TRBV5-4 and TRBJ2-7; tentatively, D is TRBD1 (6 bases). V was cut by 0 bases and J by 9 bases, with 10 bases left in between. Germline V gene sequence: CDR1 SGHNT, CDR2 YYREEE (reference sequence). The CDR3 runs 12 residues. The CDR3 coding sequence is TGTGCCAGCAGCTTGGGTGGGACACGGCAGTACTTC. It translates to CASSLGGTRQYF.

The chain uses TRBV11-1 and TRBJ2-1; the D gene is possibly TRBD2 (7 bases). CDR1 and CDR2 (germline): SGHAT, FQDESV (reference sequence). This CDR3 has 15 amino acids. The V gene lost 5 bases and the J gene lost 10 bases, with 21 bases spanning the gap. The CDR3 DNA reads as TGTGCCAGCAGCCCACCTTGGGGGGGGGCTTTGGAGCAGTTCTTC. Translating it yields CASSPPWGGALEQFF.

The CDR3 DNA follows: TGCAGCGTTAACTCCGGGACAGGGTGGGGTAATGAGCAGTTCTTC. Translating it yields CSVNSGTGWGNEQFF. The chain employs TRBV29-1 and TRBJ2-1, with 9 nucleotides matching TRBD1. Germline lookup yields CDR1 SQVTM and CDR2 ANQGSEA. This CDR3 is built from 15 residues. Germline trimming cut 5 bases from V and 7 bases from J; bases unmatched to any gene: 12.

The rearrangement links TRBV20-1 to TRBJ1-1; a possible D gene is TRBD1 (6 bases). This CDR3 contains 15 residues. CDR1 is DFQATT, CDR2 SNEGSKA, per germline (reference sequence). Trimming took off 1 base at V and 10 bases at J, with 22 bases between the two ends. CDR3 region: CSARGHRAGLGGAFF. The CDR3 DNA is TGCAGTGCTAGAGGACACAGGGCGGGACTCGGTGGAGCTTTCTTT.

The chain combines TRBV11-2 with TRBJ2-1; D remains ambiguous. The CDR3 consists of 14 residues. Germline values: CDR1 SGHAT, CDR2 FQNNGV. The germline V and J ends were trimmed by 1 base and 6 bases, with 10 bases remaining between them. CDR3 region: CASSLVWPPNEQFF. The DNA of the CDR3 is TGTGCCAGCAGCTTAGTATGGCCCCCCAATGAGCAGTTCTTC.

The chain uses TRBV15 and TRBJ2-2; D is unresolved. The CDR3 loop spans 14 amino acids. CDR1 and CDR2 (germline): LNHNV, YYDKDF (reference sequence). V shed 0 bases and J shed 5 bases, with 7 bases lying between them. CDR3 loop: CATSRDLRTGELFF. The CDR3 DNA is TGTGCCACCAGCAGAGATCTCCGGACCGGGGAGCTGTTTTTT.

The table lists this clonotype with a count of one. CDR3 DNA sequence: TGCAGTGCTAGTCGGCAGGGCAGAGTCTACGAGCAGTACTTC. This codes for CSASRQGRVYEQYF. The J gene is TRBJ2-7, the V gene TRBV20-1; possible D gene TRBD1, 5 bases. V lost 3 bases, J lost 3 bases, and 15 bases lay in between. The germline V gene has CDR1 DFQATT and CDR2 SNEGSKA (reference sequence). This CDR3 spans 14 amino acids.

The gene calls are TRBV11-1 and TRBJ2-7; 7 nucleotides line up with TRBD1. V lost 6 bases and J lost 3; bases outside the gene matches: 5. Germline V gene lookup returns CDR1 SGHAT and CDR2 FQDESV (reference sequence). The CDR3 is 13 amino acids. The CDR3 region is CASSPGQNYEQYF. The CDR3 DNA reads as TGTGCCAGCAGTCCGGGACAGAACTACGAGCAGTACTTC. The variable domain in full, with the rest retrieved from reference TRBV11-1 and TRBJ2-7, is EAEVAQSPRYKITEKSQAVAFWCDPISGHATLYWYRQILGQGPELLVQFQDESVVDDSQLPKDRFSAERLKGVDSTLKIQPAELGDSAMYLCASSPGQNYEQYFGPGTRLTVT.

The chain combines TRBV18 with TRBJ1-1; no definite D call. Germline-derived CDR1 and CDR2 are KGHSH and LQKENI. Between the trimmed V and J ends, which lost 2 bases and 1 base, there was a span of 8 bases. The CDR3 sequence is 14 residues long. This CDR3 reads CASSPFGQNTEAFF. The CDR3 coding sequence is TGTGCCAGCTCACCATTCGGCCAGAACACTGAAGCTTTCTTT.

This rearrangement joins TRBV20-1 to TRBJ2-7; 12 bases agree with TRBD2. J gave up 2 bases and V 0 bases, and 8 bases lay outside the gene matches. The CDR3 spans 17 residues. Germline CDR1 reads DFQATT; CDR2 reads SNEGSKA (reference sequence). CDR3 sequence reads: CSARDRTSGTLTYEQYF. Here the CDR3 DNA reads TGCAGTGCTAGAGATAGGACTAGCGGGACACTCACCTACGAGCAGTACTTC.

Turning to this clonotype: A junction end diverges from the germline sequence, so it may reflect a read error. CDR3: CASSLVPYNEQFF. CDR3 sequence (DNA): TGTGCTAGCAGCTTAGTGCCGTACAATGAGCAGTTCTTC. V is TRBV7-7 and J is TRBJ2-1; D is uncertain. The CDR3 spans 13 residues. The germline gives CDR1 SSHAT, CDR2 FNYEAQ (reference sequence). Combining the CDR3 with reference TRBV7-7 and TRBJ2-1 gives the whole variable domain GAGVSQSPRYKVTKRGQDVTLRCDPISSHATLYWYQQALGQGPEFLTYFNYEAQPDKSGLPSDRFSAERPEGSISTLTIQRTEQRDSAMYRCASSLVPYNEQFFGPGTRLTVL.

This clonotype was seen once. The chain employs TRBV15 and TRBJ2-1, with 10 bases that match TRBD2. Germline assignment: CDR1 LNHNV and CDR2 YYDKDF (reference sequence). The CDR3 loop spans 16 amino acids. Unmatched junction bases numbered 1, after V lost 2 bases and J lost 0 bases. CDR3 bases: TGTGCCACCAGCAGACTAGCGGGGGACTCCTACAATGAGCAGTTCTTC. Its protein product is CATSRLAGDSYNEQFF.